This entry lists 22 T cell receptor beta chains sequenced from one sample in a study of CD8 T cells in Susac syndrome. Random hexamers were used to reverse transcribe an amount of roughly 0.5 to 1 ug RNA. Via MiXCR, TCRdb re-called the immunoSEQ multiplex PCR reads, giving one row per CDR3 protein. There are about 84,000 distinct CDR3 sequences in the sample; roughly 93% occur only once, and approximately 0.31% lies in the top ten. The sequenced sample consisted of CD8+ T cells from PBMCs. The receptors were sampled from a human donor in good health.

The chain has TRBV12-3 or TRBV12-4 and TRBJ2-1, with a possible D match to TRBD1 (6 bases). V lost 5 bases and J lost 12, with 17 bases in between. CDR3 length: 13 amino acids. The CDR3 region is CASSPGDTRVQFF. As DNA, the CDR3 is TGTGCCAGCAGTCCCGGGGACACACGGGTGCAGTTCTTC.

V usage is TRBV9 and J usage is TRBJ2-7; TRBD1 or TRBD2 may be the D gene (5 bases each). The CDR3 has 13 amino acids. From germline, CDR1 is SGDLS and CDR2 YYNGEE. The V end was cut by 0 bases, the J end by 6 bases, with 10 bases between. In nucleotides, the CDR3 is TGTGCCAGCAGCGTAGGTGGGGGTACCGAGCAGTACTTC. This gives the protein CASSVGGGTEQYF.

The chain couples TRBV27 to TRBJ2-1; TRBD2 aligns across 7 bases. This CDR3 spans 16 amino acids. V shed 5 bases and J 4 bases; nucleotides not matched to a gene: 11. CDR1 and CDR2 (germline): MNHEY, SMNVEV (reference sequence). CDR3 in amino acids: CASSLSASGAYNEQFF. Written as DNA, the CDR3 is TGTGCCAGCAGTCTCTCCGCTAGCGGAGCGTACAATGAGCAGTTCTTC.

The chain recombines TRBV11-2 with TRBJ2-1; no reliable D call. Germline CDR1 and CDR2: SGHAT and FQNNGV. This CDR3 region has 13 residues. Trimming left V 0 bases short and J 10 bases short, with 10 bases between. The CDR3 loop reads CASSLDQVEEQFF. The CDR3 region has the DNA TGTGCCAGCAGCTTAGATCAGGTTGAGGAGCAGTTCTTC.

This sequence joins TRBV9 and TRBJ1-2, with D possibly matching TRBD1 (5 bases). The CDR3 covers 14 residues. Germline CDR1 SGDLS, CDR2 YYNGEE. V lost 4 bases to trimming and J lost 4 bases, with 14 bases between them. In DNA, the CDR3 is TGTGCCAGCAGCAAACCGGGACTCACCTATGGCTACACCTTC. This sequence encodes CASSKPGLTYGYTF.

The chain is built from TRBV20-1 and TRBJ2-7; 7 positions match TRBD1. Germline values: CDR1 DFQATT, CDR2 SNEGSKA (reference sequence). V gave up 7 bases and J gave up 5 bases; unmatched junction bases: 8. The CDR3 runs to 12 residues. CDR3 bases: TGCAGTGTACCGATACAGGGGAACGAGCAGTACTTC. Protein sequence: CSVPIQGNEQYF.

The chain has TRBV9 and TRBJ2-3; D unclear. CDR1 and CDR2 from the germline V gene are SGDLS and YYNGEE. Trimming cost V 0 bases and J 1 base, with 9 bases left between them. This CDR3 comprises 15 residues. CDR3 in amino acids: CASSVGGSGTDTQYF. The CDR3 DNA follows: TGTGCCAGCAGCGTAGGGGGTTCAGGCACAGATACGCAGTATTTT.

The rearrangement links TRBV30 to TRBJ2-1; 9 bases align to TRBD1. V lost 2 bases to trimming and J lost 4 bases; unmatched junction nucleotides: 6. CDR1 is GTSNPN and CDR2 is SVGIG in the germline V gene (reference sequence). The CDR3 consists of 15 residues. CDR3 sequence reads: CAWSIPGQGYNEQFF. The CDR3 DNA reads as TGTGCCTGGAGTATCCCGGGACAGGGTTACAATGAGCAGTTCTTC.

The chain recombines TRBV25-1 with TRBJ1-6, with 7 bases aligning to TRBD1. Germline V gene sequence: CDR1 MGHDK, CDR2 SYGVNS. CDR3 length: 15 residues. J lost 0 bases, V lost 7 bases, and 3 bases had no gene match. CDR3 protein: CASNSGGSYNSPLHF. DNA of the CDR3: TGTGCCAGCAACTCAGGGGGCTCCTATAATTCACCCCTCCACTTT.

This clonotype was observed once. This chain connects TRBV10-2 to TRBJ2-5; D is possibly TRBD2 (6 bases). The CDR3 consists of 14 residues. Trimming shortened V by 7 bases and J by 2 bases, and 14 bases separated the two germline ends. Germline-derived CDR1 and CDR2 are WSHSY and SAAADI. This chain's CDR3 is CASTEGGIQETQYF. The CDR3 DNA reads TGCGCCAGCACCGAGGGCGGGATACAAGAGACCCAGTACTTC.

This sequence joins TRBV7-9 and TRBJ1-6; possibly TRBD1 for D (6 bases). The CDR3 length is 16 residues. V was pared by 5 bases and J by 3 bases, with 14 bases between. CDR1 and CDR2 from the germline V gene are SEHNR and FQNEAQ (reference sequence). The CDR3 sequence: CASSPGVTDYNSPLHF. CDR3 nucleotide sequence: TGTGCCAGCAGCCCAGGGGTGACAGACTATAATTCACCCCTCCACTTT.

The CDR3 reads CASSKNRDQPQHF. The CDR3 DNA reads as TGTGCCAGCAGTAAGAACAGGGATCAGCCCCAGCATTTT. V and J are TRBV6-5 and TRBJ1-5; tentatively, D is TRBD1 (6 bases). Germline V lookup: CDR1 MNHEY, CDR2 SVGAGI. V lost 5 bases to trimming and J lost 5 bases, with 10 bases between them. The CDR3 totals 13 residues.

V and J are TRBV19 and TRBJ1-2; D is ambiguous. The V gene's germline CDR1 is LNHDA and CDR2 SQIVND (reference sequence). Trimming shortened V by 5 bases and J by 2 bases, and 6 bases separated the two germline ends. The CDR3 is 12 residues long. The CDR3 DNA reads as TGTGCCAGTAGTGGACGGAACTATGGCTACACCTTC. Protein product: CASSGRNYGYTF. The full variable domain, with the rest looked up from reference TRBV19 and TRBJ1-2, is DGGITQSPKYLFRKEGQNVTLSCEQNLNHDAMYWYRQDPGQGLRLIYYSQIVNDFQKGDIAEGYSVSREKKESFPLTVTSAQKNPTAFYLCASSGRNYGYTFGSGTRLTVV.

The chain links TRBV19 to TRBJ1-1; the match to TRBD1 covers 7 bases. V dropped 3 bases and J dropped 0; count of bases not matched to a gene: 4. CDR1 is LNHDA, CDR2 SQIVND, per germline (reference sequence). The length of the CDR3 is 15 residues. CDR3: CASSMTGLLNTEAFF. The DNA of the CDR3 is TGTGCCAGTAGTATGACAGGGCTTCTGAACACTGAAGCTTTCTTT.

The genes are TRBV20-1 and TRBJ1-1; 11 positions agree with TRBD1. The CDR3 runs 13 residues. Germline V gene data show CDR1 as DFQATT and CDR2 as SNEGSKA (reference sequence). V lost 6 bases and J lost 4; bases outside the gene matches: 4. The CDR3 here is CSAWTGGITEAFF. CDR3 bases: TGCAGTGCCTGGACAGGGGGCATCACTGAAGCTTTCTTT.

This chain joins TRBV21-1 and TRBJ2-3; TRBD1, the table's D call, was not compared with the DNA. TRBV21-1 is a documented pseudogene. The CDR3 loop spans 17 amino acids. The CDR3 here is CASSKGDMNGSTDTQYF. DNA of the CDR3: TGTGCCAGCAGCAAAGGGGACATGAATGGTAGCACAGATACGCAGTATTTT.

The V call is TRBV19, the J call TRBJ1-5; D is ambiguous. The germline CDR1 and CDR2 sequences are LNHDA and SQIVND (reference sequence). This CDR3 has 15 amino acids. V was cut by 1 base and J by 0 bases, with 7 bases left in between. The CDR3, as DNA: TGTGCCAGTAGTATAGTGCCCTATAGCAATCAGCCCCAGCATTTT. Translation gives CASSIVPYSNQPQHF.

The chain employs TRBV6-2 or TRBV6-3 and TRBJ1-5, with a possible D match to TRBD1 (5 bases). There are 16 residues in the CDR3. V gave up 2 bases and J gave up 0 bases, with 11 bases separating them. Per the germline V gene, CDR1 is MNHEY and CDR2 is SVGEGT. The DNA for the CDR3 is TGTGCCAGCAGTTACCTCCAGGGATATAGCAATCAGCCCCAGCATTTT. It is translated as CASSYLQGYSNQPQHF.

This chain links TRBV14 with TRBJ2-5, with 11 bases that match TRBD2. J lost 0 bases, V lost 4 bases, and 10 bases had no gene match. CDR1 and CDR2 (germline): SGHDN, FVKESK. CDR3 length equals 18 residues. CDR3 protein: CASSPKASGGMYQETQYF. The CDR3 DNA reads TGTGCCAGCAGCCCAAAGGCTAGCGGGGGGATGTACCAAGAGACCCAGTACTTC.

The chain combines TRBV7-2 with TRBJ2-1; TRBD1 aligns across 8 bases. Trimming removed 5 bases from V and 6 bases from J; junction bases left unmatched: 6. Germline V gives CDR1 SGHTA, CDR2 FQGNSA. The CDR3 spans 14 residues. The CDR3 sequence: CASSMTGAGNEQFF. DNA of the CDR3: TGTGCCAGCAGCATGACAGGGGCGGGCAATGAGCAGTTCTTC.

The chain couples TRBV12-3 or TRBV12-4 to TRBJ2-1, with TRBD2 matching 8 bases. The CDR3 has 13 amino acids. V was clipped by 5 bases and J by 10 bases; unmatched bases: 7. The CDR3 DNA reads TGTGCCAGCAGTCCCGCGGGGGGAGGCGAGCAGTTCTTC. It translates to CASSPAGGGEQFF.

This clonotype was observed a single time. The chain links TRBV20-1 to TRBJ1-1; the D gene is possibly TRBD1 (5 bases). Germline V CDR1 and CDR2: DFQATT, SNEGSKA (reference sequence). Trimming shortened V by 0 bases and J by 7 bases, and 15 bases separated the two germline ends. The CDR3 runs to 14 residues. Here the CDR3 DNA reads TGCAGTGCTAGAGATGGCCAGGGCCCATATGAAGCTTTCTTT. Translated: CSARDGQGPYEAFF.